The T cell receptor (beta chain) under discussion was sequenced for a study of cytotoxic CD8 clonotypes in ibrutinib-treated CLL. The CDR3 extends over 15 amino acids. Germline CDR1 is SGHNT and CDR2 is YYREEE (reference sequence). The junction had 10 bases not matched to a gene; V was cut back by 9 bases and J by 0 bases. Clones were sequenced by immunoSEQ multiplex PCR, and TCRdb holds only the in-frame ones, with some missing. The table records approximately 300,000 clones, more than 65% of them present only once. The sequencing here drew on PBMCs, taken before ibrutinib treatment. This clonotype was sampled from a human donor with chronic lymphocytic leukemia. The rearrangement uses TRBV5-4 and TRBJ1-2; 8 nucleotides line up with TRBD1. CDR3 amino acids: CATTHWTGTNYGYTF. CDR3 nucleotides: TGTGCCACAACGCATTGGACAGGGACTAACTATGGCTACACCTTC.